The next 15 T cell receptor beta chains were all read from a single sample in a study of blood T cell repertoires in COVID-19. Data came from immunoSEQ multiplex PCR; TCRdb stores just in-frame clones and leaves some out. The table has approximately 190,000 clones, about four fifths seen once. Sequencing input: peripheral blood. The receptor source for this set is a man between 60 and 70 years old with acute or convalescent COVID-19.

This chain uses TRBV2 with TRBJ1-5, with D perhaps matching TRBD1 (5 bases). Germline loops: CDR1 SNHLY, CDR2 FYNNEI. Trimming shortened V by 5 bases and J by 0 bases, and 8 bases separated the two germline ends. The CDR3 runs 14 residues. The CDR3 sequence is CASSRQTSNQPQHF. DNA for the CDR3: TGTGCCAGCAGTAGACAGACTAGCAATCAGCCCCAGCATTTT.

This clone showed up just a few times. The chain uses TRBV11-1 and TRBJ2-7, with D possibly matching TRBD1 (6 bases). Trimming removed 2 bases from V and 2 bases from J, with 10 bases in between. CDR3 length equals 14 residues. CDR1 is SGHAT, CDR2 FQDESV, per germline (reference sequence). CDR3 protein: CASSLRRTAYEQYF. The CDR3, as DNA: TGTGCCAGCAGCTTACGCCGGACAGCCTACGAGCAGTACTTC.

The V and J genes are TRBV3-1 (or the pseudogene TRBV3-2) and TRBJ1-4; D is possibly TRBD1 (5 bases). The CDR3 has 16 amino acids. Germline V gene sequence: CDR1 LGHDT, CDR2 YNNKEL (reference sequence). The germline V and J ends were trimmed by 4 bases and 8 bases, with 20 bases remaining between them. CDR3 region: CASSPPRGEGEEKLFF. The CDR3 DNA is TGTGCCAGCAGCCCCCCCCGGGGGGAGGGAGAAGAAAAACTGTTTTTT.

This CDR3 is CASSGGTGGSFQETQYF. The CDR3 DNA is TGCGCCAGCAGCGGCGGGACAGGGGGATCCTTTCAAGAGACCCAGTACTTC. This rearrangement joins TRBV5-1 to TRBJ2-5; 11 nucleotides agree with TRBD1. V was clipped by 4 bases and J by 2 bases; unmatched bases: 10. CDR3 length: 17 amino acids. Germline lookup yields CDR1 SGHRS and CDR2 YFSETQ.

This clone was seen just once. V gene TRBV7-2 combines with J gene TRBJ2-6; D is unresolved. With 5 bases removed from V and 3 bases from J, the gap between germline ends came to 11 bases. Germline V gene sequence: CDR1 SGHTA, CDR2 FQGNSA. This CDR3 has 15 amino acids. This CDR3 is CASSPGVGGANVLTF. Written as DNA, the CDR3 is TGTGCCAGCAGCCCAGGCGTGGGTGGGGCCAACGTCCTGACTTTC.

This rearrangement joins TRBV19 to TRBJ2-3; D is undetermined. V was shortened by 3 bases and J by 2 bases, with 3 bases between the two germline ends. Germline CDR1 LNHDA, CDR2 SQIVND (reference sequence). The CDR3 spans 12 residues. CDR3 region: CASSIFTDTQYF. CDR3 coding DNA: TGTGCCAGTAGTATCTTCACAGATACGCAGTATTTT. Supplemented by reference TRBV19 and TRBJ2-3, the full variable domain reads DGGITQSPKYLFRKEGQNVTLSCEQNLNHDAMYWYRQDPGQGLRLIYYSQIVNDFQKGDIAEGYSVSREKKESFPLTVTSAQKNPTAFYLCASSIFTDTQYFGPGTRLTVL.

The rearrangement links TRBV6-6 to TRBJ1-4; TRBD1 matches at 8 bases. CDR3 length: 18 amino acids. Germline trimming cut 5 bases from V and 4 bases from J; bases unmatched to any gene: 15. CDR1 is MNHNY and CDR2 is SVGAGI in the germline V gene (reference sequence). The CDR3 nucleotides are TGTGCCAGCAGTCGATACTCCCCCGACAGGGGAAATAATGAAAAACTGTTTTTT. It codes for CASSRYSPDRGNNEKLFF.

V is TRBV7-8 and J is TRBJ2-3; 9 bases line up with TRBD2. Germline V gives CDR1 SGHVS, CDR2 FQNEAQ. This CDR3 comprises 18 residues. V dropped 0 bases and J dropped 4; count of bases not matched to a gene: 11. The CDR3 sequence is CASSLALMGRGGPDTQYF. The DNA for the CDR3 is TGTGCCAGCAGCTTAGCGCTAATGGGGCGGGGGGGTCCAGATACGCAGTATTTT.

This clone has a handful of counts. V and J are TRBV5-1 and TRBJ2-6; possible D gene TRBD2, 5 bases. V was cut by 4 bases and J by 0 bases, with 11 bases left in between. The CDR3 runs 16 residues. Germline lookup yields CDR1 SGHRS and CDR2 YFSETQ. CDR3 amino acids: CASSGSSVSGANVLTF. The DNA for the CDR3 is TGCGCCAGCAGCGGGAGTTCTGTCTCTGGGGCCAACGTCCTGACTTTC.

The V and J genes are TRBV25-1 and TRBJ2-1; 7 bases fit TRBD2. The junction had 7 bases not matched to a gene; V was cut back by 1 base and J by 4 bases. CDR1 is MGHDK and CDR2 is SYGVNS in the germline V gene. The CDR3 has 16 amino acids. CDR3 sequence reads: CASSESGLPSYNEQFF. For the CDR3, the DNA is TGTGCCAGCAGTGAATCGGGACTACCCTCTTACAATGAGCAGTTCTTC.

Only a few counts were recorded for this clone. The CDR3 loop reads CASSSQRLDNTDTQYF. In DNA, the CDR3 is TGTGCCAGCTCATCCCAGCGACTAGATAACACAGATACGCAGTATTTT. This chain joins TRBV18 and TRBJ2-3; possible D gene TRBD2, 6 bases. The V end lost 5 bases, the J end lost 2 bases, and 17 bases lay between the germline ends. The CDR3 runs 16 residues. CDR1 and CDR2 (germline): KGHSH, LQKENI.

In its sample, this clone was seen once. The CDR3 DNA reads TGTGCCAGCATGCTGACAGGCGCAGATACGCAGTATTTT. Translated: CASMLTGADTQYF. The J gene is TRBJ2-3, the V gene TRBV12-3 or TRBV12-4; TRBD1 might be the D (6 bases). The CDR3 totals 13 residues. The germline V and J ends were trimmed by 7 bases and 4 bases, with 12 bases remaining between them.

The chain couples TRBV11-2 to TRBJ2-3; D is unresolved. V dropped 3 bases and J dropped 3 bases, with 10 bases sitting between them. There are 14 residues in the CDR3. Germline V gene data show CDR1 as SGHAT and CDR2 as FQNNGV. CDR3 protein: CASSFSTVTDTQYF. DNA of the CDR3: TGTGCCAGCAGCTTTTCCACTGTAACAGATACGCAGTATTTT.

The CDR3: CASSLTGRNTEAFF. The CDR3 DNA follows: TGTGCCAGCAGCTTAACCGGTAGGAACACTGAAGCTTTCTTT. V is TRBV7-3 and J is TRBJ1-1, with D unresolved. V lost 0 bases and J lost 1, with 6 bases in between. The CDR3 spans 14 residues. Germline CDR1 is SGHTA and CDR2 is FQGTGA.

The chain carries TRBV5-8 and TRBJ2-1; possible D gene TRBD1, 6 bases. The CDR3 totals 14 residues. V was trimmed by 3 bases and J by 9 bases, leaving 16 bases between them. Germline CDR1 and CDR2: SGHTS and YDEGEE. CDR3: CASSYQYAGVEQFF. DNA of the CDR3: TGTGCCAGCAGCTATCAATACGCAGGGGTTGAGCAGTTCTTC.